Below are 24 T cell receptor beta chains sequenced from a single sample in a study of metastatic and nonmetastatic thyroid tumors. Each patient went into thyroid surgery without having received any treatment. Using MiXCR, TCRdb re-called clones from the PCR reads. The table shows approximately 41,000 clones, with around 28% occurring only once. The specimen was blood. The receptors derive from a male donor with papillary thyroid cancer or a benign thyroid nodule (not recorded which). Some clones in this sample may be carry-over from other donors' samples.

This clone was seen repeatedly, ten times or more. The genes are TRBV3-1 and TRBJ1-2; D not resolved. Between the trimmed V and J ends, which lost 0 bases and 13 bases, there was a span of 12 bases. Germline V gives CDR1 LGHDT, CDR2 YNNKEL (reference sequence). The CDR3 extends over 12 amino acids. The CDR3 spells CASSQEAGPRTF. CDR3 bases: TGTGCCAGCAGCCAAGAGGCCGGTCCCCGCACCTTC.

This clone turned up a few times. This chain uses TRBV11-2 with TRBJ2-7; TRBD2 aligns across 14 bases. The junction had 12 bases not matched to a gene; V was cut back by 2 bases and J by 3 bases. Germline V gene sequence: CDR1 SGHAT, CDR2 FQNNGV. The CDR3 is 19 amino acids. Here the CDR3 DNA reads TGTGCCAGCAGCTTACTTTTGGGACTAGCGGGAGAGTATAACTACGAGCAGTACTTC. Its translation is CASSLLLGLAGEYNYEQYF.

As concerns this clone: At one boundary the junction diverges from the germline segment, which might be a read error. The chain has TRBV19 and TRBJ1-5, with D unclear. The germline gives CDR1 LNHDA, CDR2 SQIVND (reference sequence). The CDR3 runs to 15 residues. CDR3 bases: TGTGCCAGTAGTATAATGGCAGAGGAAAATCACCCCCAGCATTTT. It specifies CASSIMAEENHPQHF.

This clone was seen repeatedly, ten times or more. The CDR3 DNA sequence: TGCGCCAGCAGCAGCCGGGTTGGTTCGGCCGGGGAGCTGTTTTTT. Translated: CASSSRVGSAGELFF. V is TRBV5-1 and J is TRBJ2-2; D is undetermined. V lost 4 bases, J lost 6 bases, and 16 bases lay in between. CDR3 length equals 15 residues. Germline V CDR1 and CDR2: SGHRS, YFSETQ.

The table lists this clone with a few counts. At one end the junction does not follow the germline gene, possibly because of a read error. The chain uses TRBV28 and TRBJ2-2; 11 nucleotides line up with TRBD2. Germline values: CDR1 MDHEN, CDR2 SYDVKM. This CDR3 is built from 16 residues. The CDR3: CASQPGTSGKTVELFF. For the CDR3, the DNA is TGTGCCAGCCAACCCGGGACTAGCGGTAAAACCGTGGAGCTGTTTTTT.

The rearrangement joins TRBV6-4 to TRBJ2-7; no firm D call. CDR1 is MRHNA and CDR2 is SNTAGT in the germline V gene. This CDR3 spans 13 amino acids. The V and J ends lost 7 bases and 6 bases respectively, with 16 bases between them. CDR3 in DNA: TGTGCCAGCACCGAGTGGGGATACAGCGAGCAGTACTTC. Residues: CASTEWGYSEQYF.

This clone rates as medium-sized. The rearrangement links TRBV10-3 to TRBJ1-6, with D hard to call. Trimming cost V 3 bases and J 0 bases, with 9 bases left between them. This CDR3 comprises 16 residues. Germline values: CDR1 ENHRY, CDR2 SYGVKD. CDR3 in amino acids: CAISELGSSYNSPLHF. The DNA of the CDR3 is TGTGCCATCAGTGAACTGGGGAGCTCCTATAATTCACCCCTCCACTTT.

This clone has at least ten counts. The genes are TRBV5-1 and TRBJ2-7, with TRBD1 matching 8 bases. The CDR3 runs 15 residues. Germline CDR1 is SGHRS and CDR2 is YFSETQ. V was pared by 0 bases and J by 2 bases, with 4 bases of the junction left unmatched. The CDR3 nucleotides read TGCGCCAGCAGCTTGGATGGGACAGGTACCTACGAGCAGTACTTC. Its translation: CASSLDGTGTYEQYF. The whole variable domain, remainder taken from reference TRBV5-1 and TRBJ2-7, is KAGVTQTPRYLIKTRGQQVTLSCSPISGHRSVSWYQQTPGQGLQFLFEYFSETQRNKGNFPGRFSGRQFSNSRSEMNVSTLELGDSALYLCASSLDGTGTYEQYFGPGTRLTVT.

As for this clone: The junction differs from germline at one of its ends, possibly a read error. The chain recombines TRBV20-1 with TRBJ1-6; no clear D. This CDR3 is 14 amino acids long. CDR1 DFQATT and CDR2 SNEGSKA come from the germline V gene (reference sequence). CDR3 loop: CSASFQWPDSPLDF. The DNA of the CDR3 is TGCAGTGCTAGTTTTCAGTGGCCGGATTCACCCCTCGACTTT.

The V and J genes are TRBV28 and TRBJ2-1; the match to TRBD2 covers 8 bases. The CDR3 extends over 17 amino acids. Germline assignment: CDR1 MDHEN and CDR2 SYDVKM. After removal of 6 bases from V and 4 bases from J, the junction contained 14 bases not matched to a gene. CDR3 residues: CASRLRSEAGGYNEQFF. The CDR3 region has the DNA TGTGCCAGCAGACTCAGGTCGGAGGCGGGGGGATACAATGAGCAGTTCTTC.

The genes are TRBV20-1 and TRBJ2-2; no definite D call. Per the germline V gene, CDR1 is DFQATT and CDR2 is SNEGSKA (reference sequence). The CDR3 runs 16 residues. V shed 1 base and J shed 5 bases, with 17 bases lying between them. The CDR3 DNA follows: TGCAGTGCTAGAGTCGGTATCAAAAGGGTAACCGGGGAGCTGTTTTTT. It is translated as CSARVGIKRVTGELFF.

The sample holds many counts of this clone. The chain couples TRBV30 to TRBJ1-1; no clear D. Per germline, CDR1 GTSNPN and CDR2 SVGIG (reference sequence). Trimming took off 0 bases at V and 1 base at J, with 6 bases between the two ends. The CDR3 sequence is 13 residues long. CDR3 sequence: CAWSVLQNTEAFF. The CDR3 coding sequence is TGTGCCTGGAGTGTCCTACAGAACACTGAAGCTTTCTTT.

This clone was detected ten times or more. The rearrangement links TRBV20-1 to TRBJ1-1; D is undetermined. Trimming pared 5 bases from V and 0 bases from J, leaving 10 bases between. This CDR3 region has 13 residues. Germline CDR1 reads DFQATT; CDR2 reads SNEGSKA (reference sequence). The DNA of the CDR3 is TGCAGTGCTGCATTTACGATGAACACTGAAGCTTTCTTT. Translation gives CSAAFTMNTEAFF.

The chain links TRBV10-3 to TRBJ1-1; D is unresolved. V was cut by 7 bases and J by 5 bases, with 14 bases left in between. Germline V gene lookup returns CDR1 ENHRY and CDR2 SYGVKD. The length of the CDR3 is 13 residues. CDR3 nucleotides: TGTGCCATCAAGACTTCTGGGAAGACTGAAGCTTTCTTT. It specifies CAIKTSGKTEAFF.

This clone was picked up many times. The chain combines TRBV6-1 with TRBJ1-6, with a tentative D call TRBD1 (5 bases). The CDR3 runs to 14 residues. Germline V gene data show CDR1 as MNHNS and CDR2 as SASEGT. Trimming took 6 bases from V and 10 from J, leaving 16 bases between them. CDR3 protein: CASSPTVVPSPLHF. CDR3 in DNA: TGTGCCAGCAGCCCGACAGTGGTACCCTCACCCCTCCACTTT.

This chain links TRBV28 with TRBJ1-1; D is ambiguous. The germline V gene encodes CDR1 MDHEN and CDR2 SYDVKM. Trimming left V 4 bases short and J 7 bases short, with 10 bases between. This CDR3 comprises 12 residues. The CDR3 coding sequence is TGTGCCAGCAGTTCACGTAGAGGTGAAGCTTTCTTT. Amino acid sequence: CASSSRRGEAFF.

This clone was recorded at least ten times. The chain has TRBV20-1 and TRBJ2-3, with 9 bases fitting TRBD2. Losses at the gene ends were 3 bases for V and 4 bases for J; bases not matched to a gene: 14. The germline V gene has CDR1 DFQATT and CDR2 SNEGSKA (reference sequence). The CDR3 has 17 amino acids. CDR3 sequence: CSASGSLAGEFADTQYF. CDR3 in DNA: TGCAGTGCTAGTGGGTCATTAGCGGGAGAGTTCGCAGATACGCAGTATTTT.

The J gene is TRBJ1-4, the V gene TRBV18; D possibly corresponds to TRBD1 (6 bases). From germline, CDR1 is KGHSH and CDR2 LQKENI. This CDR3 has 14 residues. The CDR3 coding sequence is TGTGCGCCATCATCACAGGGAACTAATGAAAAACTGTTTTTT. This sequence encodes CAPSSQGTNEKLFF.

The rearrangement joins TRBV6-5 to TRBJ2-7; D is ambiguous. CDR3 length equals 15 residues. Trimming shortened V by 5 bases and J by 6 bases, and 20 bases separated the two germline ends. Germline V gene data show CDR1 as MNHEY and CDR2 as SVGAGI. Here the CDR3 reads CASSIEYSAAGEQYF. The CDR3 DNA reads as TGTGCCAGCAGTATCGAGTACAGTGCGGCAGGCGAGCAGTACTTC.

The sample holds many counts of this clone. A much larger clone is a single base away; this may be a read error. The CDR3 end shows no conserved phenylalanine or tryptophan, and so a read error is likely. The V call is TRBV5-1, the J call TRBJ2-1; 10 nucleotides line up with TRBD2. J lost 8 bases, V lost 1 base, and 6 bases had no gene match. This CDR3 region has 15 residues. Germline CDR1 and CDR2: SGHRS and YFSETQ. Here the CDR3 DNA reads TGCGCCAGCAGCTTGTGGGGACTAGCGATGGATGAGCAGTTCCTC. Its protein is CASSLWGLAMDEQFL.

This clone was observed a few times. This chain links TRBV25-1 with TRBJ1-4; 7 bases map to TRBD1. CDR1 is MGHDK and CDR2 is SYGVNS in the germline V gene. This CDR3 spans 13 amino acids. Trimming at V came to 9 bases and at J to 5 bases, leaving 6 bases not matched to a gene. The CDR3 DNA reads as TGTGCCAGAAGACAGGGACCAAATGAAAAACTGTTTTTT. Protein sequence: CARRQGPNEKLFF.

In its sample, this clone was seen many times. The chain recombines TRBV9 with TRBJ2-5; D unclear. CDR1 and CDR2 (germline): SGDLS, YYNGEE. The CDR3 totals 15 residues. Trimming stripped 3 bases from V and 4 bases from J, with 16 bases between. Here the CDR3 reads CASSAPSPRAETQYF. The DNA of the CDR3 is TGTGCCAGCAGCGCGCCCAGCCCCCGGGCAGAGACCCAGTACTTC.

A word on this clone: One junction end does not reproduce the germline sequence, and a read error may be involved. The chain joins TRBV27 to TRBJ1-2, with D perhaps matching TRBD1 (5 bases). The CDR3 spans 17 residues. CDR1 and CDR2 from the germline V gene are MNHEY and SMNVEV (reference sequence). CDR3 bases: TGTGTCAGCAGTCCCCAAGACAGCCGGGGGGGTGGTCTTGGCTACACCTTC. This translates into CVSSPQDSRGGGLGYTF.

This clone appeared many times. CDR3 sequence reads: CASSRGNTDTQYF. DNA for the CDR3: TGTGCCAGCAGTAGAGGGAACACAGATACGCAGTATTTT. V and J are TRBV6-1 and TRBJ2-3; TRBD2 might be the D (5 bases). With 5 bases removed from V and 2 bases from J, the gap between germline ends came to 8 bases. The germline gives CDR1 MNHNS, CDR2 SASEGT. There are 13 residues in the CDR3.